A single sample is the source of the 6 T cell receptor beta chains below, sequenced in a study of PD-L1 blockade in urothelial cancer. Sample time point: pretreatment peripheral blood. Clones were sequenced by immunoSEQ multiplex PCR, and TCRdb holds only the in-frame ones, with some missing. The sample holds under 20,000 clones, roughly 90% seen once. Sequencing used PBMCs, obtained around atezolizumab (anti-PD-L1) treatment. Every receptor here comes from a man between 65 and 85 years old with urothelial cancer.

This sequence joins TRBV2 and TRBJ2-2; 10 bases are a match to TRBD1. The CDR3 extends over 15 amino acids. The trim removed 8 bases at V and 7 bases at J, leaving 10 bases unmatched. CDR1 and CDR2 from the germline V gene are SNHLY and FYNNEI. CDR3 sequence: CASGTGVQNFGELFF. CDR3 nucleotide sequence: TGTGCCAGCGGGACAGGGGTTCAGAATTTCGGGGAGCTGTTTTTT.

CDR3 DNA: TGCGCCAGCAGTGAAAACAAAGCAGATACGCAGTATTTT. Translation: CASSENKADTQYF. This rearrangement joins TRBV10-1 to TRBJ2-3; unclear D gene. V dropped 3 bases and J dropped 4 bases, with 8 bases sitting between them. From germline, CDR1 is WNHNN and CDR2 SYGVQD (reference sequence). The CDR3 consists of 13 residues.

This chain connects TRBV6-6 to TRBJ2-4, with 7 bases fitting TRBD1. CDR1 and CDR2 (germline): MNHNY, SVGAGI (reference sequence). Unmatched junction bases numbered 5, after V lost 7 bases and J lost 2 bases. This CDR3 region has 14 residues. CDR3 DNA: TGTGCCAGCAATGCGGACAGGTCCAAAAACATTCAGTACTTC. Translation: CASNADRSKNIQYF.

The chain employs TRBV6-1 and TRBJ1-3; the D is unclear. Germline values: CDR1 MNHNS, CDR2 SASEGT. The CDR3 has 15 amino acids. V was pared by 5 bases and J by 0 bases, with 11 bases between. As DNA, the CDR3 is TGTGCCAGCAGTCTGCAGTTTGGCTCTGGAAACACCATATATTTT. Translation gives CASSLQFGSGNTIYF.

The rearrangement joins TRBV5-4 to TRBJ2-5; 11 bases are shared with TRBD2. The CDR3 totals 17 residues. The V gene's germline CDR1 is SGHNT and CDR2 YYREEE (reference sequence). The J segment lost 5 bases and the V segment lost 3 bases, leaving 12 bases of the junction unmatched. In DNA form, the CDR3 reads TGTGCCAGCAGCTCGGGACTAGCGGCTCCCGGGGCGGAGACCCAGTACTTC. It yields the protein CASSSGLAAPGAETQYF.

J is TRBJ2-1 and V is TRBV5-1; 8 bases are shared with TRBD2. Trimming at V came to 0 bases and at J to 6 bases, leaving 11 bases not matched to a gene. CDR1 and CDR2 (germline): SGHRS, YFSETQ. The length of the CDR3 is 17 residues. CDR3 in amino acids: CASSLGGGPRGSNEQFF. The CDR3 nucleotides read TGCGCCAGCAGCTTGGGCGGGGGGCCGCGAGGCTCCAATGAGCAGTTCTTC.